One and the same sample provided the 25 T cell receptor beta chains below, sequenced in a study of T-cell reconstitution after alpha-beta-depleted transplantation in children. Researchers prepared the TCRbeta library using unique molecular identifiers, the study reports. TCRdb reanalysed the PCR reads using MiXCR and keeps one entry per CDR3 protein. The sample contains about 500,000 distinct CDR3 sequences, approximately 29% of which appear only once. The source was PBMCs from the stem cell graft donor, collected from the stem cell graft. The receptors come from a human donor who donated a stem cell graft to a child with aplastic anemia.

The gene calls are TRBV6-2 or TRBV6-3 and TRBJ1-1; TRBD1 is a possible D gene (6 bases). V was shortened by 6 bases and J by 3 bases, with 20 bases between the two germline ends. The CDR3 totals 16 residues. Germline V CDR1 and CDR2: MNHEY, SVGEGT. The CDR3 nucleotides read TGTGCCAGCAGCAACGTTCAGGGGTCTGTCGACACTGAAGCTTTCTTT. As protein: CASSNVQGSVDTEAFF.

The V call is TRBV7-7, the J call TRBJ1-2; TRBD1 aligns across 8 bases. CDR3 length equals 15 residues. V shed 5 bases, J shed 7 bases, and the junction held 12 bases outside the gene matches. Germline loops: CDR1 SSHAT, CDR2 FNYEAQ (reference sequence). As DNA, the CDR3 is TGTGCCAGCAGCACCCCCGGACAGGGTTCGTCTGGCTACACCTTC. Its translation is CASSTPGQGSSGYTF.

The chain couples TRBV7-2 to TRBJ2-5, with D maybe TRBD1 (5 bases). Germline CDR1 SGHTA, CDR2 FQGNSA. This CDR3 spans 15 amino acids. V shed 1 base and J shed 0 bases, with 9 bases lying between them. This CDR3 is CASSLEQGYQETQYF. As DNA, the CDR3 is TGTGCCAGCAGCTTAGAGCAGGGCTACCAAGAGACCCAGTACTTC. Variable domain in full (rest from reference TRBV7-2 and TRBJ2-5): GAGVSQSPSNKVTEKGKDVELRCDPISGHTALYWYRQSLGQGLEFLIYFQGNSAPDKSGLPSDRFSAERTGGSVSTLTIQRTQQEDSAVYLCASSLEQGYQETQYFGPGTRLLVL.

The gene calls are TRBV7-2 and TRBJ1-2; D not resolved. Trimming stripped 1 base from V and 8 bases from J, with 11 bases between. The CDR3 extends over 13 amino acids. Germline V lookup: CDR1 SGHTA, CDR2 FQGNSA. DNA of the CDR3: TGTGCCAGCAGCTTAGTCCCCGTGGAGGGCTACACCTTC. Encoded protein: CASSLVPVEGYTF.

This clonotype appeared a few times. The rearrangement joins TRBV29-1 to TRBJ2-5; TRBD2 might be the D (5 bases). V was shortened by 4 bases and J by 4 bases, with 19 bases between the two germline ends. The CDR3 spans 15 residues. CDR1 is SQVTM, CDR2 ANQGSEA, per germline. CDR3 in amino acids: CSVVPGLAEGETQYF. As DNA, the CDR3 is TGCAGCGTTGTTCCGGGATTGGCCGAAGGAGAGACCCAGTACTTC. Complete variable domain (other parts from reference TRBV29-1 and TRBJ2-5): SAVISQKPSRDICQRGTSLTIQCQVDSQVTMMFWYRQQPGQSLTLIATANQGSEATYESGFVIDKFPISRPNLTFSTLTVSNMSPEDSSIYLCSVVPGLAEGETQYFGPGTRLLVL.

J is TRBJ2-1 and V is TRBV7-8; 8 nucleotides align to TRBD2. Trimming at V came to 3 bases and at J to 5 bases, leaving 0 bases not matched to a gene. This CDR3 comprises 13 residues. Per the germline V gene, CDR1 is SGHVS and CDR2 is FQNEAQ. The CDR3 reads CASSFSGNNEQFF. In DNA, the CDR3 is TGTGCCAGCAGCTTTAGCGGGAACAATGAGCAGTTCTTC.

As DNA, the CDR3 is TGCAGCGTCGACACTAGCGGCCCCTACAATGAGCAGTTCTTC. Translated: CSVDTSGPYNEQFF. The rearrangement uses TRBV29-1 and TRBJ2-1; 8 nucleotides match TRBD2. The CDR3 extends over 14 amino acids. Trimming cost V 6 bases and J 2 bases; bases outside gene matches: 6. CDR1 and CDR2 from the germline V gene are SQVTM and ANQGSEA.

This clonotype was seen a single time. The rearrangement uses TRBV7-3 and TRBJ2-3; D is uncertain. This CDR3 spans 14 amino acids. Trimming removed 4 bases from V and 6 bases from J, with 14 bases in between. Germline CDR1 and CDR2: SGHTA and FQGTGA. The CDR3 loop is CASSSEAAWDTQYF. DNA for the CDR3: TGTGCCAGCAGCTCCGAGGCCGCTTGGGATACGCAGTATTTT.

The CDR3: CSARQGVAAEAFF. In DNA, the CDR3 is TGCAGTGCTAGACAGGGAGTCGCCGCCGAAGCTTTCTTT. The chain carries TRBV20-1 and TRBJ1-1, with a possible D match to TRBD1 (5 bases). This CDR3 is 13 amino acids long. CDR1 is DFQATT, CDR2 SNEGSKA, per germline (reference sequence). Between the trimmed V and J ends, which lost 2 bases and 8 bases, there was a span of 15 bases.

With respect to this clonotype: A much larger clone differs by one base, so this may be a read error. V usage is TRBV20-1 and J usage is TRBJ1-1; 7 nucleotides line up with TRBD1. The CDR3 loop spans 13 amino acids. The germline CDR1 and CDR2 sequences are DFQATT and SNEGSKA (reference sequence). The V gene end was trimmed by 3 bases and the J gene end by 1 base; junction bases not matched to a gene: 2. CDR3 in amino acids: CSARWTGNTEAFF. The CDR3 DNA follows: TGCAGTGCTAGGTGGACAGGGAACACTGAAGCTTTCTTT.

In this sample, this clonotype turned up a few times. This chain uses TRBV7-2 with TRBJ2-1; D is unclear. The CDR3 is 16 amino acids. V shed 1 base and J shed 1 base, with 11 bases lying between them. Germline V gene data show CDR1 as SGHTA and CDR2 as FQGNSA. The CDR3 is CASSLEATGSYNEQFF. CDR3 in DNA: TGTGCCAGCAGCTTAGAGGCGACCGGGTCCTACAATGAGCAGTTCTTC.

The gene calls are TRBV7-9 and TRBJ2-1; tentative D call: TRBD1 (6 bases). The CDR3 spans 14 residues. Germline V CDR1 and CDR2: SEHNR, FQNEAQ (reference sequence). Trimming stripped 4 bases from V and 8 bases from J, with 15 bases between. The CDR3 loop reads CASSSAPKGDEQFF. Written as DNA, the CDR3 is TGTGCCAGCAGCTCCGCGCCGAAGGGGGATGAGCAGTTCTTC.

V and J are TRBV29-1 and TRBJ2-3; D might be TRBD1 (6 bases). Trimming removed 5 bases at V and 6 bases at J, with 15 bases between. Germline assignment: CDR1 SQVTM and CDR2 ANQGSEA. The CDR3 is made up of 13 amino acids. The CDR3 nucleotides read TGCAGCGTTCTTGGGCAGGGGATGGATACGCAGTATTTT. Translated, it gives CSVLGQGMDTQYF.

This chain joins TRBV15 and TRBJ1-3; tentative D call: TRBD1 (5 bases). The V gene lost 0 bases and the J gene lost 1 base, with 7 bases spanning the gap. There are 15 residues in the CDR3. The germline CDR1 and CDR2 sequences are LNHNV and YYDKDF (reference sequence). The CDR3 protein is CATSRDQGSGNTIYF. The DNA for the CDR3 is TGTGCCACCAGCAGAGATCAGGGTTCTGGAAACACCATATATTTT. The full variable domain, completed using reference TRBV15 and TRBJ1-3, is DAMVIQNPRYQVTQFGKPVTLSCSQTLNHNVMYWYQQKSSQAPKLLFHYYDKDFNNEADTPDNFQSRRPNTSFCFLDIRSPGLGDTAMYLCATSRDQGSGNTIYFGEGSWLTVV.

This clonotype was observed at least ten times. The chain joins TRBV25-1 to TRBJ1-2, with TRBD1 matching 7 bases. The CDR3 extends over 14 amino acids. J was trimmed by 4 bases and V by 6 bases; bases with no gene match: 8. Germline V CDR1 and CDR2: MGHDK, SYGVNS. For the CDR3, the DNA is TGTGCCAGCAGCGCCGGCGGACAGGTCTATGGCTACACCTTC. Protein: CASSAGGQVYGYTF.

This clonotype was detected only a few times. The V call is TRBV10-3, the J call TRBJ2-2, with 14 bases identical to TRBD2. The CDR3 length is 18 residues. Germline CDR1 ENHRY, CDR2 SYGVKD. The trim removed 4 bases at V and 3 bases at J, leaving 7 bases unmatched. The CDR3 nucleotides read TGTGCCATCAGTGCCGGGACTAGCGGGAGACCCTACACCGGGGAGCTGTTTTTT. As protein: CAISAGTSGRPYTGELFF.

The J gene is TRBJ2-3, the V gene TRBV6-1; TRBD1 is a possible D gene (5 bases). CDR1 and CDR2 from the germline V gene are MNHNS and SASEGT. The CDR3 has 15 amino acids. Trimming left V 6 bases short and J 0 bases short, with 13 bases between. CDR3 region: CASSPVGVSTDTQYF. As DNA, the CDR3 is TGTGCCAGCAGCCCCGTAGGGGTGAGCACAGATACGCAGTATTTT.

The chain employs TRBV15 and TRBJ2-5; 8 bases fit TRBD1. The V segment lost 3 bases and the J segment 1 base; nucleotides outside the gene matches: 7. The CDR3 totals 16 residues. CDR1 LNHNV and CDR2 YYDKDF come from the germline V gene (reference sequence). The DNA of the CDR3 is TGTGCCACCAGCAGGGCACTCAGGGGGCTCCAAGAGACCCAGTACTTC. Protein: CATSRALRGLQETQYF.

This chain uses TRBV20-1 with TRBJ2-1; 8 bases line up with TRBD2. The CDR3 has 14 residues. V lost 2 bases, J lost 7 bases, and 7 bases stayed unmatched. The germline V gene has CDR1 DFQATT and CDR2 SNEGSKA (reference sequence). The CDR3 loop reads CSARRAGAFNEQFF. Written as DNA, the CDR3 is TGCAGTGCTAGACGAGCGGGAGCCTTTAATGAGCAGTTCTTC.

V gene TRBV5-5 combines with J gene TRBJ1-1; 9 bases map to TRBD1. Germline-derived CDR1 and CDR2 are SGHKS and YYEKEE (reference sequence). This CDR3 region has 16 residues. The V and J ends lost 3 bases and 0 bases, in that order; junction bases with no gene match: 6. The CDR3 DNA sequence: TGTGCCAGCAGCTCGGACAGGGGAAACATGAACACTGAAGCTTTCTTT. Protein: CASSSDRGNMNTEAFF.

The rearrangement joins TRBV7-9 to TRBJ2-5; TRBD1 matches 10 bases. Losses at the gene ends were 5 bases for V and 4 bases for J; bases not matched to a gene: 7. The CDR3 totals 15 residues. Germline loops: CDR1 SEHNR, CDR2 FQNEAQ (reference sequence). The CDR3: CASSARQGAVETQYF. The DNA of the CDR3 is TGTGCCAGCAGCGCCAGACAGGGGGCTGTAGAGACCCAGTACTTC.

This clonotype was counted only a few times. This CDR3 reads CSASPGLHMNTEAFF. The CDR3 nucleotides are TGCAGTGCCTCTCCGGGACTTCACATGAACACTGAAGCTTTCTTT. J is TRBJ1-1 and V is TRBV20-1, with D possibly TRBD1 on 5 matching bases. The germline V and J ends were trimmed by 6 bases and 0 bases, with 17 bases remaining between them. CDR1 and CDR2 (germline): DFQATT, SNEGSKA (reference sequence). The CDR3 totals 15 residues.

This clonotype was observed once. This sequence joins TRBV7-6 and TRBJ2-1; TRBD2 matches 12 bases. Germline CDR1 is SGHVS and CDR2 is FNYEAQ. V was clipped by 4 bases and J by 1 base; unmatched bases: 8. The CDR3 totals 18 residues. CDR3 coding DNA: TGTGCCAGCAGCTGGGAAACCGGGACTAGCGGGTCCTACAATGAGCAGTTCTTC. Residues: CASSWETGTSGSYNEQFF.

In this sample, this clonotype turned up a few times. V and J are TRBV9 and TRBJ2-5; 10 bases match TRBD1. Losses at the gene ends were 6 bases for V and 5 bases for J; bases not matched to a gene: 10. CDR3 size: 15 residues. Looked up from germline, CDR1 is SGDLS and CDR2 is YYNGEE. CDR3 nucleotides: TGTGCCAGCAACCTGGGACAGGGGCAGAGGGAGACCCAGTACTTC. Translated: CASNLGQGQRETQYF.

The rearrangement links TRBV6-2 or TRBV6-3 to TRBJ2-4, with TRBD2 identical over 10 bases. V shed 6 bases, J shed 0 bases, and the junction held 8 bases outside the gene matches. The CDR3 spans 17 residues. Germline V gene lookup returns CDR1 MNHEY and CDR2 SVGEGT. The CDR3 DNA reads TGTGCCAGCAGCTCCCATAGCGGGAGGCTAGCCAAAAACATTCAGTACTTC. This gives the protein CASSSHSGRLAKNIQYF.